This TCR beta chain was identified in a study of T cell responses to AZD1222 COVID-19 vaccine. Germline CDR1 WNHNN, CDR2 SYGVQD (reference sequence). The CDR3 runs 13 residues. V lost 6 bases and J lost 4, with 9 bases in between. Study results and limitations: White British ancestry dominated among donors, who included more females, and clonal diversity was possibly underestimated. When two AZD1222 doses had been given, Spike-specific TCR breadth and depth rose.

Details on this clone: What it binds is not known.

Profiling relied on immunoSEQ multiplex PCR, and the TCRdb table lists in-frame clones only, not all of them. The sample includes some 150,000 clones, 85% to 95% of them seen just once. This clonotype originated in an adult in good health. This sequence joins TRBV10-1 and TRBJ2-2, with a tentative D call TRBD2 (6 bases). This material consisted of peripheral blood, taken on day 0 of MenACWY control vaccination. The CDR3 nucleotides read TGCGCCAGCAGCCCCGGGGGCACCGGGGAGCTGTTTTTT. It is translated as CASSPGGTGELFF.